One sample yielded the 10 T cell receptor beta chains listed below, sequenced in a study of shared clonotypes between healthy human individuals. The data were produced by immunoSEQ multiplex PCR, yet TCRdb's version contains in-frame clones alone and is incomplete. Among about 320,000 clones listed, roughly 87% were seen once. The sequenced material came from memory CD8+ T cells sorted from blood. Subset denoted: CD45RO+ cells pooled with CCR7-negative TemRA cells. These receptors all stem from a man aged 18 to 29 in good health.

J is TRBJ1-2 and V is TRBV4-1, with 8 bases that match TRBD1. Germline CDR1 reads MGHRA; CDR2 reads YSYEKL. This CDR3 comprises 17 residues. V shed 0 bases and J 7 bases; nucleotides not matched to a gene: 13. In DNA form, the CDR3 reads TGCGCCAGCAGCCAAGATAACGTGGAACAGGGGACAGGTGGCTACACCTTC. It encodes CASSQDNVEQGTGGYTF.

V is TRBV7-9 and J is TRBJ1-2; a weak D match, TRBD1 (5 bases). The CDR3 is 14 residues long. Deletions cut 5 bases from V and 7 bases from J, with 17 bases between. Per germline, CDR1 SEHNR and CDR2 FQNEAQ (reference sequence). The CDR3 nucleotides read TGTGCCAGCAGCCGGGAGGGGTCTGAAGGTGGCTACACCTTC. Translating gives CASSREGSEGGYTF.

This chain connects TRBV5-6 to TRBJ1-2; D remains ambiguous. CDR3 size: 15 residues. Per germline, CDR1 SGHDT and CDR2 YYEEEE. V was shortened by 6 bases and J by 4 bases, with 19 bases between the two germline ends. Here the CDR3 reads CASNSVNSKTYGYTF. DNA for the CDR3: TGTGCCAGCAACTCGGTCAATAGTAAGACCTATGGCTACACCTTC.

V and J are TRBV11-2 and TRBJ2-7, with D tentatively TRBD2 (6 bases). V gave up 1 base and J gave up 6 bases, with 16 bases separating them. The CDR3 length is 15 residues. Germline CDR1 SGHAT, CDR2 FQNNGV. CDR3 region: CASSLAFGASAEQYF. The CDR3, as DNA: TGTGCCAGCAGCTTAGCCTTCGGGGCTAGCGCCGAGCAGTACTTC. The full variable domain, rest sourced from reference TRBV11-2 and TRBJ2-7, is EAGVAQSPRYKIIEKRQSVAFWCNPISGHATLYWYQQILGQGPKLLIQFQNNGVVDDSQLPKDRFSAERLKGVDSTLKIQPAKLEDSAVYLCASSLAFGASAEQYFGPGTRLTVT.

The genes are TRBV6-1 and TRBJ1-2; tentative D call: TRBD1 (6 bases). The germline gives CDR1 MNHNS, CDR2 SASEGT. Trimming removed 0 bases at V and 0 bases at J, with 20 bases between. The CDR3 totals 19 residues. The CDR3 here is CASSEADRIRQEANYGYTF. The DNA for the CDR3 is TGTGCCAGCAGTGAAGCCGATAGAATTAGACAGGAGGCTAACTATGGCTACACCTTC.

In its sample, this clone ranks as medium-sized (0.01 to 0.1%). The chain recombines TRBV21-1 with TRBJ1-1; the DNA was not compared with TRBD1, the D call given in the table. TRBV21-1 has pseudogene status. There are 10 residues in the CDR3. The CDR3 nucleotides are TGTGCCAGCAGCAAGGACAGGGACTCCTTT. Translated, it gives CASSKDRDSF.

The genes are TRBV27 and TRBJ2-7, with TRBD1 matching over 7 bases. V gave up 1 base and J gave up 0 bases; unmatched junction bases: 6. CDR1 and CDR2 (germline): MNHEY, SMNVEV (reference sequence). The CDR3 consists of 16 residues. This chain's CDR3 is CASSLLPGGSSYEQYF. The DNA of the CDR3 is TGTGCCAGCAGTTTATTACCAGGGGGTAGCTCCTACGAGCAGTACTTC.

The chain links TRBV9 to TRBJ2-7; the D gene is possibly TRBD2 (6 bases). There are 15 residues in the CDR3. Trimming pared 0 bases from V and 6 bases from J, leaving 16 bases between. Per germline, CDR1 SGDLS and CDR2 YYNGEE. CDR3 in DNA: TGTGCCAGCAGCGTAGACGGGACTCCCTTATCCGAGCAGTACTTC. Translating it yields CASSVDGTPLSEQYF. Based on the CDR3 plus reference TRBV9 and TRBJ2-7, the full variable domain is DSGVTQTPKHLITATGQRVTLRCSPRSGDLSVYWYQQSLDQGLQFLIQYYNGEERAKGNILERFSAQQFPDLHSELNLSSLELGDSALYFCASSVDGTPLSEQYFGPGTRLTVT.

This chain joins TRBV4-1 and TRBJ2-1, with unresolved D. The V end was cut by 5 bases, the J end by 6 bases, with 14 bases between. This CDR3 spans 14 amino acids. Germline assignment: CDR1 MGHRA and CDR2 YSYEKL. The CDR3 DNA reads TGCGCCAGCAGCTTTTCCCCCACCGGCAATGAGCAGTTCTTC. Its translation: CASSFSPTGNEQFF.

About this clone: A read error may account for a junction end that differs from germline. V gene TRBV10-2 combines with J gene TRBJ2-7, with D perhaps TRBD2 (5 bases). The germline V gene has CDR1 WSHSY and CDR2 SAAADI. The CDR3 is 12 amino acids. The CDR3 nucleotides read TGCGCCGTGCAGACTACCGGGTACGGGCAGTACTTC. Amino acids: CAVQTTGYGQYF.